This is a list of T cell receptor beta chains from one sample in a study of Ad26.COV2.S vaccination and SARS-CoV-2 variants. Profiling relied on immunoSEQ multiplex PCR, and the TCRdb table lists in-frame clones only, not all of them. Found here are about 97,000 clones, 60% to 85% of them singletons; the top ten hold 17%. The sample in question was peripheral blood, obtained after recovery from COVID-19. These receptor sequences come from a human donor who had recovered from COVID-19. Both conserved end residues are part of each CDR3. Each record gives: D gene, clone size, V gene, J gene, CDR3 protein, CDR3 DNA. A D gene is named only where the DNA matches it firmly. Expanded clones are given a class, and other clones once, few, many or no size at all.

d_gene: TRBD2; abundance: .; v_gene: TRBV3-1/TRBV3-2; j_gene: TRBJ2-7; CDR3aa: CASSPSSGSSYEQYF; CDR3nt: TGTGCCAGCAGCCCCTCTAGCGGGTCCTCCTACGAGCAGTACTTC
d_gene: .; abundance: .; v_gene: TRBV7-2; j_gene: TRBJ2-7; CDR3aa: CASSLAGTNRHHYEQYF; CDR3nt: TGTGCCAGCAGCTTAGCGGGGACAAATAGGCATCACTACGAGCAGTACTTC
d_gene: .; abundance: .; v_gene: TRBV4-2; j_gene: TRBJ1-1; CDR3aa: CASSQVGGEAEAFF; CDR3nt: TGTGCCAGCAGCCAAGTAGGCGGAGAGGCTGAAGCTTTCTTT
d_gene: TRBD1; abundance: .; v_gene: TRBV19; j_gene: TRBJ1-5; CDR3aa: CASRQGGNQPQHF; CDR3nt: TGTGCCAGTCGACAGGGAGGCAATCAGCCCCAGCATTTT
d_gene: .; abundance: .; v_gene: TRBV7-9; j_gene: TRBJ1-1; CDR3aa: CASSLEFGANTEAFF; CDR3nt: TGTGCCAGCAGCTTAGAATTTGGGGCGAATACTGAAGCTTTCTTT
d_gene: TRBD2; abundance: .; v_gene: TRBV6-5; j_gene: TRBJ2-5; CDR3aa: CASRKPGGETQYF; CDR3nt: TGTGCCAGCAGGAAGCCGGGGGGGGAGACCCAGTACTTC
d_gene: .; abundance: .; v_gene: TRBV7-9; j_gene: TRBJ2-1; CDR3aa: CASSLDTPLLGIEQFF; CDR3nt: TGTGCCAGCAGCCTGGATACTCCGCTACTGGGAATCGAGCAGTTCTTC
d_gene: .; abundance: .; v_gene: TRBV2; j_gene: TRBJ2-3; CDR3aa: CASRAFLRTASSTDTQYF; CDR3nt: TGTGCCAGCAGAGCATTTCTAAGGACAGCATCTAGCACAGATACGCAGTATTTT
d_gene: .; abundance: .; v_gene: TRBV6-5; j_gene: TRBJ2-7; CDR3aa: CASSFAASGLYEQYF; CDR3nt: TGTGCCAGCAGTTTCGCAGCTTCTGGCCTCTACGAGCAGTACTTC
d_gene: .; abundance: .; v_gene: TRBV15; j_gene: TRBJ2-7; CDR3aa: CATSSNSYEQYF; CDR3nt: TGTGCCACCAGCAGTAACTCCTACGAGCAGTACTTC
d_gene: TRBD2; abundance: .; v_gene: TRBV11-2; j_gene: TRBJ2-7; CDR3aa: CASSNSGGVSYEQYF; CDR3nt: TGTGCCAGCAGCAACAGCGGGGGAGTATCCTACGAGCAGTACTTC
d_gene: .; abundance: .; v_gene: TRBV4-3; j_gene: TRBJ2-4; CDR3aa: CASSQDRGLDIQYF; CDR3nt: TGCGCCAGCAGCCAAGATCGGGGGCTGGACATTCAGTACTTC
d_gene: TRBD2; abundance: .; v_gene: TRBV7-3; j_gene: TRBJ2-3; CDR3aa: CASSFGGRDTQYF; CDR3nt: TGTGCCAGCAGCTTCGGCGGGAGGGATACGCAGTATTTT
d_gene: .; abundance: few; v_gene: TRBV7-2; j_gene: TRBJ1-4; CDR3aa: CASSLGPGGNEKLFF; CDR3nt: TGTGCCAGCAGCTTAGGACCGGGGGGCAATGAAAAACTGTTTTTT
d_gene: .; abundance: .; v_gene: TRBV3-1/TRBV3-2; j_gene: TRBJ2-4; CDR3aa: CASSPRRGINIQYF; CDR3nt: TGTGCCAGCAGCCCTCGGAGGGGGATAAACATTCAGTACTTC
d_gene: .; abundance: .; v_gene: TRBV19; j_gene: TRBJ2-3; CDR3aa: CASSIRGASTDTQYF; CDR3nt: TGTGCCAGTAGTATAAGGGGGGCAAGCACAGATACGCAGTATTTT
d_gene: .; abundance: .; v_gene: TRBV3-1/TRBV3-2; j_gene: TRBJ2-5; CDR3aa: CASSQGSVQTQYF; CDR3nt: TGTGCCAGCAGCCAAGGGTCAGTTCAGACCCAGTACTTC
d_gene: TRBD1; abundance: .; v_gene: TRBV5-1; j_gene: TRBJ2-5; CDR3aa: CASSARQGIETQYF; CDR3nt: TGCGCCAGCAGCGCCCGACAGGGCATCGAGACCCAGTACTTC
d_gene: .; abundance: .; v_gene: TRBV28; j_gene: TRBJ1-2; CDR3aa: CASSLTDPLYGYTF; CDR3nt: TGTGCCAGCAGTTTAACGGATCCTCTCTATGGCTACACCTTC
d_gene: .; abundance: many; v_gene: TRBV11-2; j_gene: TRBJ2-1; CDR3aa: CASSWAQYNEQFF; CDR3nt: TGTGCCAGCAGCTGGGCGCAGTACAATGAGCAGTTCTTC
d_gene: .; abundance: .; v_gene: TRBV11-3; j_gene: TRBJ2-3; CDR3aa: CASSNRVVDTQYF; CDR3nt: TGTGCCAGCAGCAACCGGGTCGTGGATACGCAGTATTTT
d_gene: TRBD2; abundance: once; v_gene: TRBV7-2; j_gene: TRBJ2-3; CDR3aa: CASSLLAGVEEGQYF; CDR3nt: TGTGCCAGCAGCTTACTAGCGGGGGTGGAGGAGGGGCAGTATTTT
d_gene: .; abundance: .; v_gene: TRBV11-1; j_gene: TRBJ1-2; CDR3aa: CASSSGINYGYTF; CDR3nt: TGTGCCAGCAGCTCGGGGATTAACTATGGCTACACCTTC
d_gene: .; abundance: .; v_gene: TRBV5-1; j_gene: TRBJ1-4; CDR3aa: CASSLGQWDEKLFF; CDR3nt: TGCGCCAGCAGCTTGGGACAGTGGGATGAAAAACTGTTTTTT
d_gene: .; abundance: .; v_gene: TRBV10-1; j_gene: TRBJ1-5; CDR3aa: CASSESGPGQPQHF; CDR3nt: TGCGCCAGCAGTGAGTCGGGACCAGGTCAGCCCCAGCATTTT
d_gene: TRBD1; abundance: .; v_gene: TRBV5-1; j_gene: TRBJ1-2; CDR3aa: CASSLALRGRDANYGYTF; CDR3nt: TGCGCCAGCAGCTTGGCTTTAAGGGGGCGCGACGCTAACTATGGCTACACCTTC
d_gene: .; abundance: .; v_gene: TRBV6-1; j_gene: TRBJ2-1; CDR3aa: CASSEVGGGSNEQFF; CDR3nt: TGTGCCAGCAGTGAAGTCGGAGGGGGCTCGAATGAGCAGTTCTTC
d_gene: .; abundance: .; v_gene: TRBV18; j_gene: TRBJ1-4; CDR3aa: CASSQSPGQANEKLFF; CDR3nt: TGTGCCAGCTCACAAAGTCCGGGACAAGCTAATGAAAAACTGTTTTTT
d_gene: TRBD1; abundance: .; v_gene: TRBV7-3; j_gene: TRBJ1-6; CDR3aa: CASSLIPTTGAALHF; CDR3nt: TGTGCCAGCAGTTTAATCCCTACGACAGGGGCGGCCCTCCACTTT
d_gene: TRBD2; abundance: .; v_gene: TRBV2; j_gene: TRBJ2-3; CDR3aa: CAAGSGGGTDTQYF; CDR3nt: TGTGCCGCGGGAAGCGGGGGCGGGACAGATACGCAGTATTTT
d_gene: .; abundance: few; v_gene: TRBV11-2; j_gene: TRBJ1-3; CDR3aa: CASSLDLGSSGNTIYF; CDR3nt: TGTGCCAGCAGCTTAGATCTAGGCAGCTCTGGAAACACCATATATTTT
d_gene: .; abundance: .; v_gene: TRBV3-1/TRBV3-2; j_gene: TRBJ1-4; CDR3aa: CASSQATGRVDEKLFF; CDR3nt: TGTGCCAGCAGCCAGGCTACAGGGAGGGTGGATGAAAAACTGTTTTTT
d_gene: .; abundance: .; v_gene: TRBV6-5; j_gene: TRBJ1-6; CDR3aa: CASTDQGGESPLHF; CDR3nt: TGTGCCAGCACCGATCAAGGGGGAGAATCACCCCTCCACTTT
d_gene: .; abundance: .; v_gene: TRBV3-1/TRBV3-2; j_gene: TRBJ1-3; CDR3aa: CASSQGPDSSLSGNTIYF; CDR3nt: TGTGCCAGCAGCCAAGGCCCGGACAGCTCACTCTCTGGAAACACCATATATTTT
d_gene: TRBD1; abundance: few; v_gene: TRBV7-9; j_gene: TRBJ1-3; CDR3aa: CASSPTGDYSGNTIYF; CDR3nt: TGTGCCAGCAGCCCGACAGGGGACTACTCTGGAAACACCATATATTTT
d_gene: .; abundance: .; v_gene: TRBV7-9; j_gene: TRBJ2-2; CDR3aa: CASSLYGAGELFF; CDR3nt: TGTGCCAGCAGCTTATACGGGGCCGGGGAGCTGTTTTTT
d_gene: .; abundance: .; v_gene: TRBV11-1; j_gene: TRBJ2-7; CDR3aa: CASSFQGAEQYF; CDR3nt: TGTGCCAGCAGCTTCCAGGGTGCCGAGCAGTACTTC